Below are 20 T cell receptor beta chains sequenced from a single sample in a study of blood T cells in healthy people across ages. The second PCR ran roughly 7 to 11 cycles with a sample-barcoded 5' primer and J-beta primers. TCRdb independently ran MiXCR on the 5' RACE reads; one entry per CDR3 protein. The sample consists of just over 1 million distinct CDR3 sequences, 45% of them appearing once. Sequenced sample: blood. The receptors here all came from a woman aged 55-75 years in good health.

The rearrangement links TRBV9 to TRBJ1-6; D is perhaps TRBD1 (6 bases). Germline V gene data show CDR1 as SGDLS and CDR2 as YYNGEE. The ends were cut back, 0 bases at V and 8 bases at J, with 12 bases in the middle. The CDR3 length is 15 residues. CDR3 DNA sequence: TGTGCCAGCAGCGTAGGATCAGGGGAAGATTCACCCCTCCACTTT. It codes for CASSVGSGEDSPLHF.

This clonotype has only a few counts. It may be a read error: a sequence one base away is much more abundant. The V call is TRBV27, the J call TRBJ2-7; possibly TRBD1 for D (5 bases). The CDR3 spans 11 residues. V was cut by 3 bases and J by 6 bases, with 6 bases left in between. Germline CDR1 and CDR2: MNHEY and SMNVEV (reference sequence). The CDR3, as DNA: TGTGCCAGCAGTTTTGGGGCCGAGCAGTACTTC. Its protein is CASSFGAEQYF.

The genes are TRBV27 and TRBJ2-5, with D perhaps TRBD1 (6 bases). The CDR3 contains 15 residues. Germline CDR1 is MNHEY and CDR2 is SMNVEV (reference sequence). The V end lost 0 bases, the J end lost 4 bases, and 12 bases lay between the germline ends. The DNA for the CDR3 is TGTGCCAGCAGTTTATCGGCAGGGGTAAGAGAGACCCAGTACTTC. Translation gives CASSLSAGVRETQYF.

The rearrangement links TRBV25-1 to TRBJ1-1; 7 bases fit TRBD1. Germline lookup yields CDR1 MGHDK and CDR2 SYGVNS. V dropped 3 bases and J dropped 7; count of bases not matched to a gene: 5. The length of the CDR3 is 13 residues. The CDR3: CASSDLDRDEAFF. DNA of the CDR3: TGTGCCAGCAGTGACCTCGACAGGGATGAAGCTTTCTTT.

The chain links TRBV12-5 to TRBJ2-4; 7 nucleotides agree with TRBD2. After removal of 0 bases from V and 1 base from J, the junction contained 9 bases not matched to a gene. This CDR3 has 18 amino acids. Germline assignment: CDR1 LGHNT and CDR2 FRNRAP. CDR3 amino acids: CASGLVVGGRGAKNIQYF. DNA for the CDR3: TGTGCTAGTGGTTTGGTAGTTGGTGGGAGGGGCGCCAAAAACATTCAGTACTTC. Variable domain in full (rest from reference TRBV12-5 and TRBJ2-4): DARVTQTPRHKVTEMGQEVTMRCQPILGHNTVFWYRQTMMQGLELLAYFRNRAPLDDSGMPKDRFSAEMPDATLATLKIQPSEPRDSAVYFCASGLVVGGRGAKNIQYFGAGTRLSVL.

The V and J genes are TRBV20-1 and TRBJ1-1; D perhaps matches TRBD1 (6 bases). The CDR3 covers 12 residues. V lost 3 bases to trimming and J lost 3 bases, with 8 bases between them. The germline CDR1 and CDR2 sequences are DFQATT and SNEGSKA (reference sequence). The CDR3 region is CSASPGDTEAFF. The CDR3 DNA is TGCAGTGCTAGCCCAGGGGACACTGAAGCTTTCTTT.

This clonotype has a handful of counts. This chain connects TRBV29-1 to TRBJ2-5; D is uncertain. V lost 4 bases and J lost 5, with 14 bases in between. CDR3 size: 13 residues. Germline-derived CDR1 and CDR2 are SQVTM and ANQGSEA. The CDR3 nucleotides read TGCAGCGTTGTAGGGTTGAGCGCGGAGACCCAGTACTTC. Protein product: CSVVGLSAETQYF.

The chain couples TRBV5-1 to TRBJ2-3; possible D gene TRBD1, 6 bases. The germline V and J ends were trimmed by 4 bases and 0 bases, with 21 bases remaining between them. Germline CDR1 is SGHRS and CDR2 is YFSETQ. The CDR3 consists of 18 residues. CDR3 sequence (DNA): TGCGCCAGCAGCCAACTAACTCCGGGACACGTTAGCACAGATACGCAGTATTTT. Its protein is CASSQLTPGHVSTDTQYF.

The chain has TRBV2 and TRBJ2-7; a possible D gene is TRBD1 (7 bases). Germline loops: CDR1 SNHLY, CDR2 FYNNEI. Trimming left V 6 bases short and J 7 bases short, with 13 bases between. The CDR3 extends over 12 amino acids. CDR3 protein: CASSQGGAEQYF. The CDR3 DNA follows: TGTGCCAGCAGCCAGGGGGGAGCAGAGCAGTACTTC.

This clonotype has just a few counts. The CDR3 is CASREPGLESDTQYF. The DNA of the CDR3 is TGTGCCAGCAGAGAGCCGGGACTAGAATCCGATACGCAGTATTTT. V usage is TRBV12-3 or TRBV12-4 and J usage is TRBJ2-3, with 8 bases matching TRBD2. The CDR3 runs to 15 residues. The J segment lost 6 bases and the V segment lost 6 bases, leaving 11 bases of the junction unmatched.

CDR3 coding DNA: TGTGCCAGCAGTTTTACGGGGCGTGAGCAGTTCTTC. It specifies CASSFTGREQFF. The chain carries TRBV6-6 and TRBJ2-1, with D possibly being TRBD1 or TRBD2 (5 bases each). In germline, CDR1 is MNHNY, CDR2 SVGAGI (reference sequence). This CDR3 region has 12 residues. Trimming shortened V by 4 bases and J by 9 bases, and 10 bases separated the two germline ends.

This clonotype was observed a handful of times. The rearrangement uses TRBV5-1 and TRBJ2-1, with TRBD2 matching over 8 bases. V lost 4 bases to trimming and J lost 1 base; unmatched junction nucleotides: 7. CDR1 and CDR2 (germline): SGHRS, YFSETQ. The CDR3 is 16 residues long. The CDR3 spells CASSGKLAESYNEQFF. CDR3 in DNA: TGCGCCAGCAGCGGGAAACTAGCGGAATCCTACAATGAGCAGTTCTTC.

This clonotype was counted once. The chain joins TRBV14 to TRBJ1-1; D unclear. The CDR3 is 15 residues long. Germline V gives CDR1 SGHDN, CDR2 FVKESK. Between the trimmed V and J ends, which lost 1 base and 0 bases, there was a span of 9 bases. Written as DNA, the CDR3 is TGTGCCAGCAGCCAAGCGCGACAAATGAACACTGAAGCTTTCTTT. This sequence encodes CASSQARQMNTEAFF. The full variable domain, in which reference TRBV14 and TRBJ1-1 provide the parts outside the CDR3, is EAGVTQFPSHSVIEKGQTVTLRCDPISGHDNLYWYRRVMGKEIKFLLHFVKESKQDESGMPNNRFLAERTGGTYSTLKVQPAELEDSGVYFCASSQARQMNTEAFFGQGTRLTVV.

The chain combines TRBV15 with TRBJ2-3; possible D gene TRBD2, 6 bases. CDR1 is LNHNV, CDR2 YYDKDF, per germline (reference sequence). The germline V and J ends were trimmed by 8 bases and 2 bases, with 14 bases remaining between them. The CDR3 length is 14 residues. The CDR3 is CATSEAGSTDTQYF. CDR3 in DNA: TGTGCCACCTCGGAAGCGGGTTCCACAGATACGCAGTATTTT.

This sequence joins TRBV15 and TRBJ2-4; D is possibly TRBD1 (7 bases). The J call is doubtful: the DNA matches TRBJ2-5 better. This CDR3 spans 15 amino acids. From germline, CDR1 is LNHNV and CDR2 YYDKDF (reference sequence). The CDR3 sequence: CATSRDQGEEETQYF. The CDR3 nucleotides read TGTGCCACCAGCAGAGATCAGGGGGAGGAAGAGACCCAGTACTTC.

V is TRBV6-1 and J is TRBJ2-5; 12 nucleotides align to TRBD2. The CDR3 is 16 residues long. CDR1 is MNHNS and CDR2 is SASEGT in the germline V gene. J lost 5 bases, V lost 4 bases, and 8 bases had no gene match. Written as DNA, the CDR3 is TGTGCCAGCAGTGGGGCTAGCGGGAGGGCCGGTGAGACCCAGTACTTC. Amino acid sequence: CASSGASGRAGETQYF.

CDR3 sequence reads: CATSREVSEQYF. In DNA, the CDR3 is TGTGCCACCAGCAGAGAGGTTAGCGAGCAGTACTTC. This chain links TRBV15 with TRBJ2-7; D is undetermined. The germline V gene encodes CDR1 LNHNV and CDR2 YYDKDF (reference sequence). CDR3 length: 12 amino acids. V lost 0 bases and J 6 bases, leaving 6 bases between the germline ends. Supplemented by reference TRBV15 and TRBJ2-7, the full variable domain reads DAMVIQNPRYQVTQFGKPVTLSCSQTLNHNVMYWYQQKSSQAPKLLFHYYDKDFNNEADTPDNFQSRRPNTSFCFLDIRSPGLGDTAMYLCATSREVSEQYFGPGTRLTVT.

With regard to this clonotype: This may stem from a read error, because a much larger clone lies one nucleotide away. The V and J genes are TRBV29-1 and TRBJ1-2, with 8 bases fitting TRBD1. Germline V gene sequence: CDR1 SQVTM, CDR2 ANQGSEA. The CDR3 has 14 residues. The CDR3: CSVGTGSPYYDYTF. CDR3 in DNA: TGCAGCGTCGGGACAGGCTCACCCTACTATGACTACACCTTC.

The CDR3, as DNA: TGTGCCAGCAGTTATCAGGAGCTTAACTATGGCTACACCTTC. Its translation: CASSYQELNYGYTF. This chain connects TRBV6-6 to TRBJ1-2; D call uncertain. CDR3 length: 14 amino acids. Germline CDR1 and CDR2: MNHNY and SVGAGI (reference sequence). V gave up 3 bases and J gave up 1 base, with 9 bases separating them.

The CDR3, as DNA: TGCGCCAGCAGCTTGGAGGCTAGCGTAGACGAGCAGTACTTC. Translation gives CASSLEASVDEQYF. This chain connects TRBV5-1 to TRBJ2-7; D possibly corresponds to TRBD2 (6 bases). There are 14 residues in the CDR3. Germline V lookup: CDR1 SGHRS, CDR2 YFSETQ. The V end lost 0 bases, the J end lost 5 bases, and 12 bases lay between the germline ends.